A selection of T cell receptor beta chains follows, all from one sample in a study of blood T cell repertoires in COVID-19. TCRdb's table, derived via immunoSEQ multiplex PCR, lists solely in-frame clones and lacks some. The sample shows approximately 210,000 clones, about 83% of them seen only once. The sample comprised peripheral blood. These receptors were obtained from a woman in her thirties or forties with active or convalescent COVID-19. The CDR3 runs from the conserved cysteine through the conserved F or W. A D gene is named only where the DNA matches it firmly.

>TRBV28|TRBD1|TRBJ2-2
CASSLYGGQGWIGELFF
>TRBV10-1|-|TRBJ1-2
CASSDSGGEQALIFGYTF
>TRBV5-4|-|TRBJ1-3
CASSLGGIAGNTIYF
>TRBV4-1|-|TRBJ1-2
CASSQDGQRTYGYTF
>TRBV19|-|TRBJ1-2
CASSTDRNYGYTF
>TRBV9|-|TRBJ1-2
CASSVAPGTQGYGYTF
>TRBV2|TRBD1|TRBJ1-6
CASRQGPNSPLHF
>TRBV12-3/TRBV12-4|TRBD1|TRBJ1-2
CASSPDRVYGYTF
>TRBV6-5|-|TRBJ2-1
CASFRGSYNEQFF
>TRBV7-8|-|TRBJ2-3
CASSLVQGADTQYF
>TRBV6-1|-|TRBJ1-5
CASSEAGGPGNQPQHF
>TRBV21-1|-|TRBJ2-7
CASSKAAGTPEAGEQYF
>TRBV24-1|-|TRBJ2-3
CATSEHGTSVDVITSTDTQYF
>TRBV9|-|TRBJ1-2
CASSTNPGPGGGYTF
>TRBV6-5|-|TRBJ1-1
CASSYVPTANTEAFF
>TRBV25-1|TRBD2|TRBJ2-5
CASSDSSGGETQYF
>TRBV5-4|TRBD2|TRBJ2-2
CASSLILAGTGELFF
>TRBV19|-|TRBJ1-2
CASRQGNGYTF
>TRBV13|-|TRBJ1-3
CASSLGEGTNPNTIYF
>TRBV6-4|TRBD1|TRBJ2-2
CASSVTGEIGELFF
>TRBV30|TRBD1|TRBJ2-7
CAWRKDRPEQYF
>TRBV27|-|TRBJ2-7
CASSSPPEVYEQYF
>TRBV7-3|TRBD1|TRBJ2-3
CASSSTGGKDTQYF
>TRBV19|TRBD2|TRBJ2-2
CASRGGASTGELFF
>TRBV5-1|-|TRBJ2-2
CASRISEGELFF
>TRBV19|-|TRBJ1-2
CASSLTVLDGYTF
>TRBV18|-|TRBJ1-2
CASSPGLNYGYTF
>TRBV5-4|TRBD1|TRBJ1-1
CASSPAGGGTEAFF
>TRBV6-2/TRBV6-3|TRBD1|TRBJ1-3
CASSRQGWTGNTIYF
>TRBV18|-|TRBJ2-7
CASSPTSQDYEQYF
>TRBV24-1|-|TRBJ1-2
CATSDPTAKYGYTF
>TRBV24-1|-|TRBJ2-5
CATSRGGSETQYF
>TRBV19|-|TRBJ1-3
CASTAIYPVNTIYF
>TRBV7-3|TRBD2|TRBJ2-3
CASSSSAGGTDTQYF
>TRBV6-5|TRBD2|TRBJ2-7
CASSYSSGAYEQYF
>TRBV27|TRBD1|TRBJ1-2
CASSSDRTFAGFYGYTF
>TRBV27|-|TRBJ2-6
CASSFGVGGANVLTF
>TRBV6-5|-|TRBJ2-7
CASRAQVLSSYEQYF
>TRBV19|-|TRBJ1-6
CASSYNPAIQASPLHF
>TRBV15|-|TRBJ2-5
CATSRDQVGGSGTQYF
>TRBV19|-|TRBJ1-2
CASSLRQSGYTF
>TRBV11-2|-|TRBJ2-7
CASSLSVRDPYEQYF
>TRBV2|-|TRBJ1-6
CASSAAGVNNSPLHF
>TRBV6-5|TRBD1|TRBJ2-7
CASTGSGTGITEQYF
>TRBV6-5|TRBD1|TRBJ1-3
CASKGTGGNTIYF
>TRBV2|TRBD1|TRBJ2-7
CASKEGQGRTYEQYF
>TRBV19|TRBD2|TRBJ2-7
CASSIDASSGYEQYF
>TRBV2|-|TRBJ2-1
CASSYAGIEQFF
>TRBV20-1|TRBD2|TRBJ2-7
CSASPGLAGPYEQYF
>TRBV6-2/TRBV6-3|-|TRBJ2-1
CASSYGRSYEQFF